The 27 T cell receptor beta chains below were found in one sample sequenced in a study of regulatory T cells in long-lasting Graves disease. Libraries of TCR beta came from iRepertoire HTBI primers plus Arm-PCR of CDR3 regions. Each CDR3 protein gets one entry after TCRdb re-called the multiplex PCR reads with MiXCR. Of almost 350,000 distinct CDR3 sequences in the sample, 20% were seen once. Time point denoted: persistent/refractory GD, antithyroid drugs over 5 years with positive TRAb. PBMC RNA was the source of the TCR library. The material was peripheral blood mononuclear cells (PBMCs), obtained when the disease was refractory, from a patient treated with antithyroid drugs. The source of these receptors is a female donor with Graves disease.

The rearrangement uses TRBV6-2 or TRBV6-3 and TRBJ1-1, with TRBD1 matching 7 bases. The V segment lost 7 bases and the J segment 6 bases; nucleotides outside the gene matches: 11. Germline V gene data show CDR1 as MNHEY and CDR2 as SVGEGT. This CDR3 comprises 14 residues. CDR3 sequence (DNA): TGTGCCAGCACTACAGGGGTCCCTGGGGCTGAAGCTTTCTTT. Protein product: CASTTGVPGAEAFF.

The J gene is TRBJ2-3, the V gene TRBV6-1; no firm D call. V dropped 1 base and J dropped 4 bases, with 6 bases sitting between them. The CDR3 consists of 13 residues. Per the germline V gene, CDR1 is MNHNS and CDR2 is SASEGT. CDR3 loop: CASSEGSPDTQYF. In nucleotides, the CDR3 is TGTGCCAGCAGTGAAGGCAGTCCAGATACGCAGTATTTT.

The rearrangement uses TRBV12-5 and TRBJ1-2, with 10 positions matching TRBD1. The CDR3 contains 16 residues. Germline trimming cut 6 bases from V and 8 bases from J; bases unmatched to any gene: 15. The germline V gene has CDR1 LGHNT and CDR2 FRNRAP. CDR3 amino acids: CASGPYPAGQGWGYTF. CDR3 coding DNA: TGTGCTAGTGGCCCATATCCTGCGGGACAGGGGTGGGGCTACACCTTC. The full variable domain, completed using reference TRBV12-5 and TRBJ1-2, is DARVTQTPRHKVTEMGQEVTMRCQPILGHNTVFWYRQTMMQGLELLAYFRNRAPLDDSGMPKDRFSAEMPDATLATLKIQPSEPRDSAVYFCASGPYPAGQGWGYTFGSGTRLTVV.

This clonotype was seen a few times. The chain links TRBV27 to TRBJ1-1, with a tentative D call TRBD1 (6 bases). This CDR3 has 13 residues. V gave up 5 bases and J gave up 10 bases, with 17 bases separating them. Germline CDR1 reads MNHEY; CDR2 reads SMNVEV (reference sequence). For the CDR3, the DNA is TGTGCCAGCAGTCCAACTCACGGGGGGCCAGCTTTCTTT. Its translation is CASSPTHGGPAFF.

This clonotype was counted many times. V is TRBV28 and J is TRBJ1-5; 7 bases are a match to TRBD1. This CDR3 has 16 amino acids. Losses at the gene ends were 2 bases for V and 3 bases for J; bases not matched to a gene: 7. CDR1 is MDHEN and CDR2 is SYDVKM in the germline V gene. CDR3 in amino acids: CASSLARRGLNQPQHF. CDR3 DNA sequence: TGTGCCAGCAGTTTAGCGAGGAGGGGGCTCAATCAGCCCCAGCATTTT.

This chain joins TRBV12-3 or TRBV12-4 and TRBJ2-3; 14 nucleotides agree with TRBD2. The CDR3 totals 17 residues. V lost 5 bases to trimming and J lost 0 bases; unmatched junction nucleotides: 4. Here the CDR3 reads CASSLGLAGASTDTQYF. Written as DNA, the CDR3 is TGTGCCAGCAGTCTGGGACTAGCGGGGGCAAGCACAGATACGCAGTATTTT.

This clonotype was found a few times. This chain joins TRBV12-3 or TRBV12-4 and TRBJ2-1, with 12 positions matching TRBD2. CDR3 size: 17 residues. V lost 2 bases to trimming and J lost 4 bases; unmatched junction nucleotides: 6. CDR3 protein: CASSLTLAGGVYNEQFF. The CDR3 DNA reads as TGTGCCAGCAGTTTAACGCTAGCGGGGGGGGTTTACAATGAGCAGTTCTTC.

V gene TRBV3-1 combines with J gene TRBJ1-6; D remains ambiguous. The germline gives CDR1 LGHDT, CDR2 YNNKEL (reference sequence). Deletions cut 1 base from V and 9 bases from J, with 13 bases between. The CDR3 runs to 15 residues. Written as DNA, the CDR3 is TGTGCCAGCAGCCAAGGGACGGGGAGCGGTTCACCCCTCCACTTT. Protein sequence: CASSQGTGSGSPLHF.

J is TRBJ2-3 and V is TRBV2; 9 bases are shared with TRBD2. CDR1 and CDR2 (germline): SNHLY, FYNNEI. J was trimmed by 3 bases and V by 3 bases; bases with no gene match: 4. The CDR3 contains 15 residues. CDR3 bases: TGTGCCAGCAGTGACTTAGCGGGAGTGACAGATACGCAGTATTTT. This translates into CASSDLAGVTDTQYF.

Only a few counts were recorded for this clonotype. The chain links TRBV7-2 to TRBJ2-2; D might be TRBD1 (5 bases). This CDR3 has 15 amino acids. Trimming removed 1 base from V and 7 bases from J, with 13 bases in between. Looked up from germline, CDR1 is SGHTA and CDR2 is FQGNSA. CDR3 bases: TGTGCCAGCAGCTTAGTTAGTTGGGGCATCGGGGAGCTGTTTTTT. Translation: CASSLVSWGIGELFF.

This clonotype occurred many times. The chain couples TRBV2 to TRBJ1-4; D not certain. Germline V CDR1 and CDR2: SNHLY, FYNNEI. The V end lost 2 bases, the J end lost 0 bases, and 7 bases lay between the germline ends. The CDR3 sequence is 15 residues long. The CDR3 nucleotides are TGTGCCAGCAGTGAAACGGTGGCAACTAATGAAAAACTGTTTTTT. Its protein is CASSETVATNEKLFF.

On this clonotype itself: A junction boundary mismatches the germline segment, possibly from a read error. The chain combines TRBV14 with TRBJ2-5, with 9 bases matching TRBD2. The CDR3 has 15 amino acids. Germline V CDR1 and CDR2: SGHDN, FVKESK. Written as DNA, the CDR3 is TGTGCCAGCAGTAGAGCCGGGACTAGCTTAGAGATCCAGTACTTC. It specifies CASSRAGTSLEIQYF.

V usage is TRBV6-1 and J usage is TRBJ1-1; no clear D gene. V lost 8 bases, J lost 1 base, and 14 bases lay in between. This CDR3 contains 14 residues. CDR1 is MNHNS, CDR2 SASEGT, per germline. The CDR3 DNA sequence: TGTGCCAGCTTTGGCCGGGAGTGGAACACTGAAGCTTTCTTT. It translates to CASFGREWNTEAFF.

This clonotype was picked up a small number of times. This chain connects TRBV19 to TRBJ1-2, with D maybe TRBD1 (5 bases). V was cut by 3 bases and J by 3 bases, with 17 bases left in between. Germline V gene sequence: CDR1 LNHDA, CDR2 SQIVND (reference sequence). CDR3 size: 16 residues. CDR3 region: CASSMGGLRKDYGYTF. CDR3 bases: TGTGCCAGTAGTATGGGGGGACTACGGAAGGACTATGGCTACACCTTC. The entire variable domain, with the rest obtained from reference TRBV19 and TRBJ1-2, is as follows: DGGITQSPKYLFRKEGQNVTLSCEQNLNHDAMYWYRQDPGQGLRLIYYSQIVNDFQKGDIAEGYSVSREKKESFPLTVTSAQKNPTAFYLCASSMGGLRKDYGYTFGSGTRLTVV.

This clonotype was seen at least ten times. The genes are TRBV7-8 and TRBJ2-5, with D possibly being TRBD2 (6 bases). Germline CDR1 SGHVS, CDR2 FQNEAQ. The CDR3 totals 15 residues. V shed 4 bases and J shed 5 bases, with 17 bases lying between them. In nucleotides, the CDR3 is TGTGCCAGCAGCTCAGGGACTCAACGAAGGGAGACCCAGTACTTC. Translated, it gives CASSSGTQRRETQYF.

This clonotype was counted between two and nine times. The J gene is TRBJ2-7, the V gene TRBV6-5; 8 bases fit TRBD1. V lost 0 bases and J lost 5; bases outside the gene matches: 12. The CDR3 runs 17 residues. CDR1 is MNHEY and CDR2 is SVGAGI in the germline V gene. As DNA, the CDR3 is TGTGCCAGCAGTTACTCAGTGACAGGGGTCTACCTAGACGAGCAGTACTTC. Its protein product is CASSYSVTGVYLDEQYF.

This clonotype was seen at least ten times. V gene TRBV12-3 or TRBV12-4 combines with J gene TRBJ1-1; D may be TRBD1 (6 bases). V gave up 4 bases and J gave up 5 bases, with 14 bases separating them. The CDR3 covers 14 residues. In DNA, the CDR3 is TGTGCCAGCAGTTCCACAGGGAAAGGGACTGAAGCTTTCTTT. It specifies CASSSTGKGTEAFF.

This clonotype was counted at least ten times. The V call is TRBV6-5, the J call TRBJ2-7; possibly TRBD2 for D (5 bases). Trimming pared 2 bases from V and 3 bases from J, leaving 14 bases between. Germline-derived CDR1 and CDR2 are MNHEY and SVGAGI. This CDR3 has 15 amino acids. CDR3 loop: CASSYGLWGNYEQYF. CDR3 coding DNA: TGTGCCAGCAGTTACGGACTTTGGGGTAACTACGAGCAGTACTTC.

This clonotype turned up a few times. The chain uses TRBV5-1 and TRBJ1-1; possibly TRBD1 for D (5 bases). The CDR3 sequence is 13 residues long. Trimming shortened V by 6 bases and J by 1 base, and 10 bases separated the two germline ends. The germline gives CDR1 SGHRS, CDR2 YFSETQ. CDR3 nucleotide sequence: TGCGCCAGCAAAGGGGTGCAGAACACTGAAGCTTTCTTT. This codes for CASKGVQNTEAFF.

V gene TRBV19 combines with J gene TRBJ2-7; 7 bases map to TRBD1. This CDR3 comprises 13 residues. With 3 bases clipped from V and 5 bases from J, the junction kept 4 bases outside the gene matches. Germline V lookup: CDR1 LNHDA, CDR2 SQIVND (reference sequence). The CDR3 sequence is CASSMTGIHEQYF. DNA of the CDR3: TGTGCCAGTAGTATGACAGGGATCCACGAGCAGTACTTC.

This clonotype appeared once. This chain uses TRBV20-1 with TRBJ1-1, with 10 bases matching TRBD1. CDR3 length: 15 residues. V shed 0 bases and J 4 bases; nucleotides not matched to a gene: 5. CDR1 and CDR2 (germline): DFQATT, SNEGSKA (reference sequence). For the CDR3, the DNA is TGCAGTGCTAGAGATCTCGGGACAGGGGTCACTGAAGCTTTCTTT. Translating it yields CSARDLGTGVTEAFF.

This clonotype was seen a handful of times. V usage is TRBV30 and J usage is TRBJ1-2; D is perhaps TRBD1 (6 bases). The germline gives CDR1 GTSNPN, CDR2 SVGIG (reference sequence). V dropped 3 bases and J dropped 2 bases, with 7 bases sitting between them. CDR3 length: 12 residues. The CDR3 protein is CAWSQGNYGYTF. The CDR3 DNA follows: TGTGCCTGGAGCCAGGGGAACTATGGCTACACCTTC.

In its sample, this clonotype was seen a few times. The chain combines TRBV10-2 with TRBJ1-1; a possible D gene is TRBD1 (6 bases). The CDR3 totals 14 residues. The germline V gene has CDR1 WSHSY and CDR2 SAAADI. The V gene lost 7 bases and the J gene lost 5 bases, with 17 bases spanning the gap. CDR3: CASTQQGGGTEAFF. In DNA form, the CDR3 reads TGCGCCAGCACTCAACAGGGTGGGGGAACTGAAGCTTTCTTT.

A few counts support this clonotype. The rearrangement links TRBV12-3 or TRBV12-4 to TRBJ1-3; D unresolved. This CDR3 comprises 15 residues. Trimming pared 2 bases from V and 1 base from J, leaving 9 bases between. CDR3: CASSLIGSSGNTIYF. CDR3 sequence (DNA): TGTGCCAGCAGTTTAATAGGGTCGTCTGGAAACACCATATATTTT.

This clonotype came up a few times. The genes are TRBV5-1 and TRBJ2-6; possible D gene TRBD1, 6 bases. CDR1 and CDR2 (germline): SGHRS, YFSETQ. V was clipped by 4 bases and J by 4 bases, with 6 bases between them. The CDR3 runs 13 residues. This CDR3 reads CASSQGGANVLTF. CDR3 bases: TGCGCCAGCAGCCAGGGGGGGGCCAACGTCCTGACTTTC.

Regarding this clonotype: A much larger clone lies one base from this, so it may be a read error. The rearrangement uses TRBV20-1 and TRBJ1-2, with D perhaps matching TRBD1 (5 bases). The CDR3 totals 12 residues. Germline-derived CDR1 and CDR2 are DFQATT and SNEGSKA (reference sequence). The CDR3 bases are TGCAGACCTCAGGGCGCCAACTATAGCTACACCTTC. It specifies CRPQGANYSYTF.

Many counts were recorded for this clonotype. The chain has TRBV6-2 or TRBV6-3 and TRBJ1-5; D gene ambiguous. This CDR3 has 15 residues. V lost 3 bases and J 3 bases, leaving 12 bases between the germline ends. CDR1 and CDR2 (germline): MNHEY, SVGEGT. The CDR3 is CASSYKTDYNQPQHF. DNA of the CDR3: TGTGCCAGCAGTTATAAGACGGACTACAATCAGCCCCAGCATTTT.